A selection of T cell receptor beta chains follows, all from one sample in a study of patients and donors after allogeneic stem cell transplantation. TCRdb used MiXCR to reprocess the RT-PCR reads, holding one entry per CDR3 protein. The table includes 98,000 or so distinct CDR3 sequences, 35% to 45% detected once. Sequencing was carried out using blood, either unsorted or a sorted T cell fraction (not recorded which). Receptors originate from a human donor who was either an allogeneic HSCT recipient or a stem cell or donor lymphocyte infusion donor (not recorded which). It is not recorded whose cells these are; they may come from a transplant donor. Each CDR3 is given with its conserved first and last residue. The D gene is left open where the match is weak. Rows give clone size only sometimes, using once, few, many, or a class for an expanded clone.

V	D	size	J	DNA	CDR3
TRBV20-1	-	-	TRBJ2-1	TGCAGTGCTAGAGTCGCCTACAATGAGCAGTTCTTC	CSARVAYNEQFF
TRBV7-2	-	-	TRBJ2-1	TGTGCCAGCAGCTTAACTGCCTATGAGCAGTTCTTC	CASSLTAYEQFF
TRBV28	-	few	TRBJ1-6	TGTGCCAGCAGCCAAAAGGGAGGGTCCTATAATTCACCCCTCCACTTT	CASSQKGGSYNSPLHF
TRBV28	TRBD2	few	TRBJ2-2	TGTGCCAGCAGTTTTTGGACTAGCGGCTACACCGGGGAGCTGTTTTTT	CASSFWTSGYTGELFF
TRBV6-5	TRBD2	-	TRBJ2-7	TGTGCCAGCAGTTCACACACCACTAGCGGGAGAGAGCAGTACTTC	CASSSHTTSGREQYF
TRBV2	-	few	TRBJ2-3	TGTGCCAACTCGCCGGGGGGCCCCGGAGATACGCAGTATTTT	CANSPGGPGDTQYF
TRBV7-2	-	few	TRBJ2-5	TGTGCCAGCAGATCGGGGGCAAAGCAAGAGACCCAGTACTTC	CASRSGAKQETQYF
TRBV10-3	-	few	TRBJ1-1	TGTGCCATCAGTGAGTCAACTGAAGCTTTCTTT	CAISESTEAFF
TRBV3-1	TRBD1	few	TRBJ1-1	TGTGCCAGCAGCATCCTCGGACAGGACACTGAAGCTTTCTTT	CASSILGQDTEAFF
TRBV6-5	-	-	TRBJ2-2	TGTGCCAGCAGTCCTGGGTGGACAACGAACACCGGGGAGCTGTTTTTT	CASSPGWTTNTGELFF
TRBV7-8	-	few	TRBJ1-2	TGTGCCAGCAGCATAGGACAGCGGCCCTATGGCTACACCTTC	CASSIGQRPYGYTF
TRBV7-8	-	few	TRBJ1-3	TGTGCCAGCCGGGACTACACTATATCTGGAAACACCATATATTTT	CASRDYTISGNTIYF
TRBV6-5	-	many	TRBJ1-5	TGTGCCAGCAGCCGTACCTCCCAAGGCCAGCCCCAGCATTTT	CASSRTSQGQPQHF
TRBV12-3/TRBV12-4	-	-	TRBJ2-1	TGTGCCAGCGGGGGGACTTTCAAATACAATGAGCAGTTCTTC	CASGGTFKYNEQFF
TRBV10-2	TRBD2	-	TRBJ2-2	TGCGCCAGCAGTGTTTTAGCGGGAAACGGGGAGCTGTTTTTT	CASSVLAGNGELFF
TRBV5-6	-	-	TRBJ2-1	TGTGCCAGCAGCGGTATTATGACTAGGGATGAGCAGTTCTTC	CASSGIMTRDEQFF
TRBV13	TRBD1	-	TRBJ2-3	TGTGCCAGCAGCCTACGAAGGACAGGGGGTAGAGATACGCAGTATTTT	CASSLRRTGGRDTQYF
TRBV20-1	-	-	TRBJ2-7	TGCAGTGCTAGAGATTTCCGCGGGGCCTCCTACGAGCAGTACTTC	CSARDFRGASYEQYF
TRBV12-3/TRBV12-4	-	few	TRBJ1-5	TGTGCCAGCGGCCGAAGTGGCCAGACCCAGCATTTT	CASGRSGQTQHF
TRBV24-1	-	-	TRBJ2-1	TGTGCCACCAGTGATTTCGGGAGATCGGTCTATGAGCAGTTCTTC	CATSDFGRSVYEQFF
TRBV29-1	TRBD1	-	TRBJ1-4	TGCAGCGTTGCTGGACAGGTGGGGAATGAAAAACTGTTTTTT	CSVAGQVGNEKLFF
TRBV11-2	TRBD2	-	TRBJ2-1	TGTGCCAGCAGCTTAGTTACTGGGACTAGCGGTAACAATGAGCAGTTCTTC	CASSLVTGTSGNNEQFF
TRBV5-1	-	few	TRBJ1-2	TGCGCCAGCACCCCGGGCGGTCGGAACTATGGCTACACCTTC	CASTPGGRNYGYTF
TRBV4-3	-	-	TRBJ2-7	TGCGCCAGCAGCCAAGAAGGTGGCCCCCACAGGTGGGGCTCCTACGAGCAGTACTTC	CASSQEGGPHRWGSYEQYF
TRBV7-9	TRBD2	few	TRBJ2-1	TGTGCCAGCAGCTTTGGACTAGCGGGGTACAATGAGCAGTTCTTC	CASSFGLAGYNEQFF
TRBV20-1	-	-	TRBJ2-7	TGCAGTGCTAGAGGCCCGGTAGGAGAGCAGTACTTC	CSARGPVGEQYF
TRBV7-3	-	-	TRBJ1-3	TGTGCCAGCAGCCCCCGAGGGGTTGTGAACACCACTTTCTCTGGAAACACCATATATTTT	CASSPRGVVNTTFSGNTIYF
TRBV24-1	-	few	TRBJ1-4	TGTGCCACCAGTGATGGGGGCAGGGGTGCAACTAATGAAAAACTGTTTTTT	CATSDGGRGATNEKLFF
TRBV20-1	TRBD1	-	TRBJ1-1	TGCAGTGCTAGAGTGGACAGGGCAGCTGAAGCTTTCTTT	CSARVDRAAEAFF
TRBV12-3/TRBV12-4	-	few	TRBJ2-5	TGTGCCAGCAGTTTCCGGTCATCCGAGACCCAGTACTTC	CASSFRSSETQYF
TRBV18	-	few	TRBJ1-2	TGTGCCAGCTCACCAGGCACAGACTCCTCCTATGGCTACACCTTC	CASSPGTDSSYGYTF
TRBV5-1	TRBD1	-	TRBJ1-1	TGCGCCAGCGACATAGGGGACAGGGTGAACACTGAAGCTTTCTTT	CASDIGDRVNTEAFF
TRBV28	TRBD1	few	TRBJ2-5	TGTGCCAGCATGGACAGGCCCCTCCAAGAGACCCAGTACTTC	CASMDRPLQETQYF
TRBV10-3	-	-	TRBJ2-7	TGTGCCATCAGTCCAGGTAGCTACGAGCAGTACTTC	CAISPGSYEQYF
TRBV27	-	few	TRBJ1-5	TGTGCCAGCAGTTTAGCAGGGACCAATCAGCCCCAGCATTTT	CASSLAGTNQPQHF
TRBV15	-	-	TRBJ1-5	TGTGCCACCAGCAGACCCAATCAGCCCCAGCATTTT	CATSRPNQPQHF
TRBV29-1	-	-	TRBJ2-1	TGCAGCGTTGAGAATTACAGAAACAATGAGCAGTTCTTC	CSVENYRNNEQFF
TRBV20-1	-	-	TRBJ2-7	TGCAGTGCTAGATGGGTAGCGTGGCACGAGCAGTACTTC	CSARWVAWHEQYF
TRBV5-1	-	many	TRBJ2-3	TGCGCCAGCAGCTTGGCCACGAAAGATACGCAGTATTTT	CASSLATKDTQYF
TRBV7-9	TRBD1	few	TRBJ1-2	TGTGCCAGCAGGGCCAGGGGACAGCAAAATGGCTACACCTTC	CASRARGQQNGYTF
TRBV10-2	-	many	TRBJ2-5	TGCGCCAGCAGTGATTGGAGTCCCGAGACCCAGTACTTC	CASSDWSPETQYF
TRBV20-1	-	-	TRBJ2-7	TGCAGTGCTAGCTCTATCCTAGCCGAGCAGTACTTC	CSASSILAEQYF
TRBV20-1	-	-	TRBJ2-1	TGCAGTGCTAGAAGCGTGAATGAGCAGTTCTTC	CSARSVNEQFF
TRBV4-3	TRBD1	-	TRBJ1-4	TGCGCCAGCAGCCAAGGAACACTAGGACAGGGGCGTGAAAAACTGTTTTTT	CASSQGTLGQGREKLFF
TRBV12-3/TRBV12-4	-	-	TRBJ2-3	TGTGCCAGCAGTCCACAAGGGACGACTTCTACAGATACGCAGTATTTT	CASSPQGTTSTDTQYF
TRBV7-2	-	-	TRBJ2-3	TGTGCCAGCAGCTTAGTAGCGGCCCGCACAGATACGCAGTATTTT	CASSLVAARTDTQYF
TRBV7-6	TRBD2	-	TRBJ2-1	TGTGCCAGCAGCCGTAGCGGGACCTCCTACAATGAGCAGTTCTTC	CASSRSGTSYNEQFF
TRBV7-3	-	many	TRBJ1-2	TGTGCCAGCAGCTCCTCTTCACAGGGCCCCTACACCTTC	CASSSSSQGPYTF
TRBV6-1	-	-	TRBJ1-6	TGTGCCAGCAGTGAAGCTTACAGGCCGGGGGCCCTCCACTTT	CASSEAYRPGALHF
TRBV7-8	-	-	TRBJ1-1	TGTGCCAGCAGCTTAGGACACATGAACACTGAAGCTTTCTTT	CASSLGHMNTEAFF
TRBV3-1	TRBD1	-	TRBJ2-7	TGTGCCAGCAGCCAAGGCCCGACAGGGGCCTACGAGCAGTACTTC	CASSQGPTGAYEQYF
TRBV4-2	-	-	TRBJ2-5	TGTGCCAGCAGCCAAGATCTTCGGCGCGGGGAGACCCAGTACTTC	CASSQDLRRGETQYF
TRBV4-3	-	-	TRBJ1-5	TGCGCCAGCAGCCAAGAAACTGGAGGTCAGCCCCAGCATTTT	CASSQETGGQPQHF